The 32 T cell receptor beta chains given below trace back to one sample, sequenced in a study of low-dose radiotherapy and immunotherapy resistance in tumors. The time point here: before trial treatment. TRAV- and TRBV-specific primers were used for first-strand cDNA, which covered alpha and beta chains. TCR amplification involved approximately 20 PCR cycles with a constant-region primer and V-primer adapter. Each CDR3 protein gets one entry after TCRdb re-called the reads with MiXCR. The table shows about 82,000 distinct CDR3 sequences, with under 20% occurring only once. The sequencing used PBMCs, collected before treatment. Receptors were obtained from a male donor with prostate cancer.

This clonotype occurred many times. The chain joins TRBV7-2 to TRBJ1-2, with D unresolved. From germline, CDR1 is SGHTA and CDR2 FQGNSA. The CDR3 extends over 15 amino acids. Between the trimmed V and J ends, which lost 1 base and 4 bases, there was a span of 13 bases. CDR3 region: CASSLGEGFIYGYTF. As DNA, the CDR3 is TGTGCCAGCAGCTTAGGCGAGGGTTTCATCTATGGCTACACCTTC.

This clonotype was found many times. The chain has TRBV19 and TRBJ2-3; TRBD2 matches at 7 bases. Germline V gives CDR1 LNHDA, CDR2 SQIVND (reference sequence). The length of the CDR3 is 15 residues. Losses at the gene ends were 5 bases for V and 0 bases for J; bases not matched to a gene: 5. The CDR3 protein is CASSRGVASTDTQYF. CDR3 DNA: TGTGCCAGTAGTCGGGGGGTCGCAAGCACAGATACGCAGTATTTT.

This chain joins TRBV29-1 and TRBJ2-3, with TRBD2 matching 7 bases. This CDR3 contains 13 residues. The J segment lost 4 bases and the V segment lost 8 bases, leaving 9 bases of the junction unmatched. CDR1 is SQVTM, CDR2 ANQGSEA, per germline. The chain's CDR3 is CSFYEGGADTQYF. CDR3 bases: TGCAGCTTTTACGAGGGAGGGGCAGATACGCAGTATTTT.

By its share, this clonotype is medium-sized. This CDR3 is CASSGGLYEQYF. The DNA for the CDR3 is TGTGCCAGCAGTGGAGGGTTATACGAGCAGTACTTC. The chain carries TRBV2 and TRBJ2-7, with TRBD2 as a possible D gene (5 bases). The CDR3 length is 12 residues. The germline V and J ends were trimmed by 4 bases and 4 bases, with 8 bases remaining between them. In germline, CDR1 is SNHLY, CDR2 FYNNEI.

This clonotype was seen repeatedly, ten times or more. This sequence joins TRBV7-9 and TRBJ2-2; possibly TRBD1 or TRBD2 for D (5 bases each). Trimming took 0 bases from V and 7 from J, leaving 15 bases between them. Per the germline V gene, CDR1 is SEHNR and CDR2 is FQNEAQ (reference sequence). This CDR3 contains 16 residues. The CDR3 protein is CASSLALGVTVGELFF. The CDR3 region has the DNA TGTGCCAGCAGCTTAGCGCTGGGGGTTACTGTCGGGGAGCTGTTTTTT.

This clonotype has at least ten counts. The chain combines TRBV6-2 or TRBV6-3 with TRBJ1-2; TRBD1 agrees at 8 bases. Trimming took 6 bases from V and 6 from J; bases not matched to a gene: 6. The CDR3 loop spans 13 amino acids. CDR1 MNHEY and CDR2 SVGEGT come from the germline V gene. The CDR3 coding sequence is TGTGCCAGCAGGCAGGGGGCCGGAGATGGCTACACCTTC. It encodes CASRQGAGDGYTF.

Regarding this clonotype: The DNA is omitted, as the CDR3 cannot be located on it reliably, and the CDR3 follows TCRdb's listing. This chain links TRBV12-3 or TRBV12-4 with TRBJ1-4; the D segment call TRBD1 is taken from the table without a DNA check. The CDR3 is 16 amino acids long, termini counted. The CDR3: CASGQGVFGRKLFFFF.

This clonotype has at least ten counts. The chain recombines TRBV5-1 with TRBJ1-2; 7 positions agree with TRBD1. V trimming: 0 bases; J trimming: 8 bases; junction bases outside the gene matches: 10. CDR1 SGHRS and CDR2 YFSETQ come from the germline V gene. The CDR3 covers 15 residues. The CDR3 DNA sequence: TGCGCCAGCAGCTTGGACCCAGGGGGGACTGGGGGCTACACCTTC. It is translated as CASSLDPGGTGGYTF.

In its sample, this clonotype was seen a few times. The chain is built from TRBV6-5 and TRBJ1-1, with no clear D. The V end lost 5 bases, the J end lost 0 bases, and 22 bases lay between the germline ends. The CDR3 spans 18 residues. Germline V gene lookup returns CDR1 MNHEY and CDR2 SVGAGI. The CDR3 protein is CASSPPVGLGSMNTEAFF. The DNA for the CDR3 is TGTGCCAGCAGTCCACCCGTTGGCCTTGGGAGTATGAACACTGAAGCTTTCTTT.

Concerning this clonotype itself: This likely traces to a read error, being one base from a far larger clone. The chain combines TRBV13 with TRBJ1-1; TRBD1 is a possible D gene (6 bases). The V end was cut by 4 bases, the J end by 6 bases, with 12 bases between. The germline gives CDR1 PRHDT, CDR2 FYEKMQ (reference sequence). This CDR3 has 13 residues. CDR3 nucleotide sequence: TGTGCCAGCAGCTGGTACAGGGAGGCTGAAGCTTTCTTT. Translation: CASSWYREAEAFF.

This clonotype was seen repeatedly, ten times or more. This chain connects TRBV20-1 to TRBJ1-2; TRBD1 aligns across 9 bases. The CDR3 sequence is 16 residues long. Germline V gene lookup returns CDR1 DFQATT and CDR2 SNEGSKA (reference sequence). V gave up 0 bases and J gave up 2 bases; unmatched junction bases: 7. CDR3 nucleotides: TGCAGTGCTAGAGATCCAACAGGGGGCCTAAACTATGGCTACACCTTC. Its protein product is CSARDPTGGLNYGYTF.

This clonotype was picked up many times. The rearrangement links TRBV20-1 to TRBJ2-7; 13 nucleotides align to TRBD2. This CDR3 is built from 16 residues. Germline CDR1 and CDR2: DFQATT and SNEGSKA (reference sequence). The V and J ends lost 5 bases and 1 base, in that order; junction bases with no gene match: 8. CDR3 sequence reads: CSALSSTSGRSYEQYF. CDR3 DNA sequence: TGCAGTGCTTTGTCCTCGACTAGCGGGAGGTCCTACGAGCAGTACTTC.

At least ten counts were recorded for this clonotype. CDR3 sequence reads: CSACQNGGLGNQPQHF. In DNA form, the CDR3 reads TGCAGTGCTTGCCAGAACGGGGGCCTAGGCAATCAGCCCCAGCATTTT. The chain has TRBV20-1 and TRBJ1-5, with D possibly being TRBD1 (6 bases). This CDR3 has 16 residues. Trimming pared 5 bases from V and 2 bases from J, leaving 19 bases between. CDR1 and CDR2 from the germline V gene are DFQATT and SNEGSKA (reference sequence).

This clonotype was counted at least ten times. J is TRBJ2-1 and V is TRBV6-2 or TRBV6-3; D is unclear. This CDR3 has 15 amino acids. Trimming stripped 1 base from V and 9 bases from J, with 16 bases between. The V gene's germline CDR1 is MNHEY and CDR2 SVGEGT. The CDR3 region has the DNA TGTGCCAGCAGTTACTATGCTTCCCTCCACGCTGAGCAGTTCTTC. This sequence encodes CASSYYASLHAEQFF.

This clonotype was recorded many times. The J gene is TRBJ2-7, the V gene TRBV7-2; tentatively, D is TRBD1 (6 bases). The V end lost 3 bases, the J end lost 13 bases, and 16 bases lay between the germline ends. There are 12 residues in the CDR3. CDR1 and CDR2 from the germline V gene are SGHTA and FQGNSA. The CDR3 DNA sequence: TGTGCCAGCAGCTTCCGGGACACACTTCTCTACTTC. It specifies CASSFRDTLLYF.

By share of the sample, this clonotype is medium-sized. The rearrangement joins TRBV5-6 to TRBJ2-7, with TRBD1 matching 10 bases. This CDR3 contains 15 residues. The junction had 4 bases not matched to a gene; V was cut back by 3 bases and J by 1 base. The germline V gene has CDR1 SGHDT and CDR2 YYEEEE. DNA of the CDR3: TGTGCCAGCAGCTGGGACAGGGGTAGGTCCTACGAGCAGTACTTC. Its translation is CASSWDRGRSYEQYF.

This clonotype was counted ten times or more. The gene calls are TRBV2 and TRBJ2-3; a weak D match, TRBD1 (5 bases). The CDR3 contains 12 residues. V lost 5 bases to trimming and J lost 4 bases, with 7 bases between them. CDR1 is SNHLY and CDR2 is FYNNEI in the germline V gene. This CDR3 reads CASSKQADTQYF. For the CDR3, the DNA is TGTGCCAGCAGTAAACAGGCAGATACGCAGTATTTT.

This clonotype was counted ten times or more. The chain joins TRBV6-2 or TRBV6-3 to TRBJ2-1; 10 nucleotides align to TRBD1. The CDR3 is made up of 17 amino acids. Germline CDR1 MNHEY, CDR2 SVGEGT. With 5 bases clipped from V and 0 bases from J, the junction kept 7 bases outside the gene matches. CDR3 amino acids: CASSIRDRGSSYNEQFF. CDR3 nucleotides: TGTGCCAGCAGTATCCGGGACAGGGGAAGCTCCTACAATGAGCAGTTCTTC.

This clonotype was found many times. The V and J genes are TRBV2 and TRBJ2-3; D is ambiguous. The CDR3 runs 12 residues. Germline CDR1 and CDR2: SNHLY and FYNNEI. Trimming pared 5 bases from V and 4 bases from J, leaving 7 bases between. The CDR3 region is CASSRDSDTQYF. CDR3 DNA: TGTGCCAGCAGTAGGGATTCAGATACGCAGTATTTT.

This clonotype showed up many times. The chain carries TRBV5-1 and TRBJ2-3, with 10 nucleotides matching TRBD1. The length of the CDR3 is 14 residues. The junction had 3 bases not matched to a gene; V was cut back by 4 bases and J by 4 bases. CDR1 SGHRS and CDR2 YFSETQ come from the germline V gene. CDR3 nucleotide sequence: TGCGCCAGCAGCCAGGGACAGGGGCCAGATACGCAGTATTTT. Translated, it gives CASSQGQGPDTQYF.

This clonotype was observed many times. V is TRBV7-3 and J is TRBJ2-7; the D is unclear. Trimming took 6 bases from V and 4 from J, leaving 13 bases between them. Per germline, CDR1 SGHTA and CDR2 FQGTGA. The CDR3 totals 13 residues. The CDR3 loop is CASSSNLGYEQYF. CDR3 bases: TGTGCCAGCAGTTCCAACTTGGGGTACGAGCAGTACTTC.

This chain connects TRBV2 to TRBJ2-5, with TRBD1 matching 9 bases. The CDR3 has 18 amino acids. Germline V gene lookup returns CDR1 SNHLY and CDR2 FYNNEI. V lost 3 bases, J lost 4 bases, and 15 bases stayed unmatched. CDR3 in amino acids: CASSEQSGGTGYRETQYF. In nucleotides, the CDR3 is TGTGCCAGCAGTGAGCAATCCGGGGGGACAGGGTACAGAGAGACCCAGTACTTC. The variable domain in full, with the rest retrieved from reference TRBV2 and TRBJ2-5, is EPEVTQTPSHQVTQMGQEVILRCVPISNHLYFYWYRQILGQKVEFLVSFYNNEISEKSEIFDDQFSVERPDGSNFTLKIRSTKLEDSAMYFCASSEQSGGTGYRETQYFGPGTRLLVL.

Notes on this clonotype: This likely stems from a read error, as it lies one base from a far larger clone. The chain couples TRBV6-8 to TRBJ2-5; no clear D. In germline, CDR1 is MNHGY, CDR2 SAAAGT. The CDR3 is 15 amino acids. Here the CDR3 DNA reads TGTGCCAGCAGTGACTCGTTCAGTTCCCAAGAGACCCAGTACTTC. As protein: CASSDSFSSQETQYF.

At least ten counts were recorded for this clonotype. The V and J genes are TRBV5-6 and TRBJ2-5, with D possibly matching TRBD1 (5 bases). Germline lookup yields CDR1 SGHDT and CDR2 YYEEEE. Trimming left V 0 bases short and J 5 bases short, with 14 bases between. CDR3 length equals 15 residues. For the CDR3, the DNA is TGTGCCAGCAGCTTGGGGGGCAGGTACGGGGAGACCCAGTACTTC. This sequence encodes CASSLGGRYGETQYF.

This clonotype was observed once. This sequence joins TRBV7-6 and TRBJ2-2, with D perhaps matching TRBD2 (5 bases). CDR1 and CDR2 from the germline V gene are SGHVS and FNYEAQ. This CDR3 region has 17 residues. V gave up 5 bases and J gave up 0 bases, with 16 bases separating them. The CDR3 here is CASSLRMAGPNTGELFF. The CDR3 DNA follows: TGTGCCAGCAGCCTGCGAATGGCGGGCCCGAACACCGGGGAGCTGTTTTTT.

This clonotype was counted ten times or more. The CDR3 sequence: CASSPDNRRPQHF. The CDR3 nucleotides read TGTGCCAGTAGCCCGGACAATCGGAGGCCCCAGCATTTT. The V and J genes are TRBV19 and TRBJ1-5, with D tentatively TRBD1 (5 bases). This CDR3 is built from 13 residues. Trimming cost V 6 bases and J 9 bases, with 15 bases left between them. Germline V CDR1 and CDR2: LNHDA, SQIVND (reference sequence). Full variable domain (rest looked up from reference TRBV19 and TRBJ1-5): DGGITQSPKYLFRKEGQNVTLSCEQNLNHDAMYWYRQDPGQGLRLIYYSQIVNDFQKGDIAEGYSVSREKKESFPLTVTSAQKNPTAFYLCASSPDNRRPQHFGDGTRLSIL.

This clonotype showed up many times. The chain carries TRBV29-1 and TRBJ1-2, with D perhaps matching TRBD1 (6 bases). V gave up 0 bases and J gave up 8 bases, with 16 bases separating them. This CDR3 region has 14 residues. The germline V gene encodes CDR1 SQVTM and CDR2 ANQGSEA. CDR3 in amino acids: CSVEDLRLQGGYTF. The DNA of the CDR3 is TGCAGCGTTGAAGATCTTCGTCTCCAGGGGGGCTACACCTTC.

This clonotype was seen ten or more times. The chain is built from TRBV14 and TRBJ1-2; maybe TRBD1 (5 bases). This CDR3 contains 15 residues. V was cut by 1 base and J by 7 bases, with 16 bases left in between. Germline CDR1 and CDR2: SGHDN and FVKESK. CDR3 coding DNA: TGTGCCAGCAGCCAAGGGGCGACTCAGAGGGGTGGCTACACCTTC. Translating gives CASSQGATQRGGYTF.

This clonotype was seen at least ten times. The rearrangement uses TRBV12-3 or TRBV12-4 and TRBJ2-1; D may be TRBD1 (6 bases). There are 14 residues in the CDR3. Trimming shortened V by 1 base and J by 8 bases, and 12 bases separated the two germline ends. The CDR3 DNA reads TGTGCCAGCAGTTTAGGGGGACAACCCCATGAGCAGTTCTTC. Amino acid sequence: CASSLGGQPHEQFF.

This clonotype was observed a few times. The chain carries TRBV24-1 and TRBJ2-1; D gene unclear. Germline lookup yields CDR1 KGHDR and CDR2 SFDVKD. The CDR3 has 14 residues. Between the trimmed V and J ends, which lost 6 bases and 3 bases, there was a span of 11 bases. The CDR3 coding sequence is TGTGCCACCAGTAAGGGCAGGTTCTACAATGAGCAGTTCTTC. Its translation: CATSKGRFYNEQFF.

In this sample, this clonotype turned up many times. The J gene is TRBJ1-5, the V gene TRBV7-2, with D maybe TRBD1 (5 bases). Per germline, CDR1 SGHTA and CDR2 FQGNSA. V was trimmed by 2 bases and J by 4 bases, leaving 12 bases between them. CDR3 length: 15 residues. The CDR3 nucleotides read TGTGCCAGCAGCTTACGCTCAGGGAGAAATCAGCCCCAGCATTTT. As protein: CASSLRSGRNQPQHF.

This clonotype has a count of ten or more. The chain combines TRBV14 with TRBJ2-2; D may be TRBD2 (6 bases). The V gene lost 1 base and the J gene lost 6 bases, with 12 bases spanning the gap. The germline V gene encodes CDR1 SGHDN and CDR2 FVKESK. This CDR3 contains 15 residues. CDR3 coding DNA: TGTGCCAGCAGCCAAGCAGCGGGTATGGCCGGGGAGCTGTTTTTT. It encodes CASSQAAGMAGELFF.